Presented here are 25 T cell receptor beta chains from one specimen sequenced in a study of blood T cell repertoires in COVID-19. Using immunoSEQ multiplex PCR, the repertoire was profiled, and TCRdb retains in-frame clones only, with some absent. The sample includes 40,000 to 50,000 clones, roughly four fifths of them seen just once. Sequencing used peripheral blood. The receptor source for this set is an older woman with acute or convalescent COVID-19.

The V gene is TRBV18, the J gene TRBJ1-6; no reliable D call. The CDR3 is 12 residues long. V was shortened by 5 bases and J by 7 bases, with 6 bases between the two germline ends. Germline assignment: CDR1 KGHSH and CDR2 LQKENI. CDR3 in amino acids: CASSSPNSPLHF. DNA for the CDR3: TGTGCCAGCTCATCCCCAAATTCACCCCTCCACTTT.

This chain joins TRBV5-5 and TRBJ2-7; possibly TRBD2 for D (6 bases). CDR1 is SGHKS, CDR2 YYEKEE, per germline (reference sequence). V shed 4 bases and J shed 2 bases, with 7 bases lying between them. The CDR3 sequence is 12 residues long. CDR3 coding DNA: TGTGCCAGCAGCAGGACTACCTACGAGCAGTACTTC. This sequence encodes CASSRTTYEQYF.

The chain couples TRBV9 to TRBJ1-1; the D gene is possibly TRBD1 (6 bases). The V end lost 0 bases, the J end lost 7 bases, and 13 bases lay between the germline ends. Germline CDR1 and CDR2: SGDLS and YYNGEE. The CDR3 is made up of 14 amino acids. CDR3 protein: CASSVDPGDREAFF. CDR3 bases: TGTGCCAGCAGCGTAGATCCAGGGGACCGTGAAGCTTTCTTT.

The chain recombines TRBV4-1 with TRBJ1-1; no clear D. The CDR3 totals 13 residues. Per germline, CDR1 MGHRA and CDR2 YSYEKL. With 1 base removed from V and 6 bases from J, the gap between germline ends came to 9 bases. This CDR3 is CASSQVGEPEAFF. The CDR3 DNA sequence: TGCGCCAGCAGCCAAGTGGGAGAGCCTGAAGCTTTCTTT.

This rearrangement joins TRBV14 to TRBJ2-7; TRBD1 matches 7 bases. There are 17 residues in the CDR3. Germline CDR1 SGHDN, CDR2 FVKESK. The junction had 12 bases not matched to a gene; V was cut back by 1 base and J by 3 bases. Here the CDR3 reads CASSQGPDRAYDYEQYF. The CDR3 DNA reads as TGTGCCAGCAGCCAAGGACCTGACAGGGCATACGACTACGAGCAGTACTTC.

J is TRBJ2-2 and V is TRBV5-1, with TRBD2 matching 14 bases. Unmatched junction bases numbered 7, after V lost 4 bases and J lost 5 bases. This CDR3 has 17 amino acids. CDR1 and CDR2 from the germline V gene are SGHRS and YFSETQ. The CDR3 DNA reads as TGCGCCAGCAGCCAGGGACTAGCGGGAGTAGGAACCGGGGAGCTGTTTTTT. It encodes CASSQGLAGVGTGELFF.

The gene calls are TRBV5-1 and TRBJ1-1; no clear D gene. In germline, CDR1 is SGHRS, CDR2 YFSETQ. The CDR3 consists of 15 residues. The ends were cut back, 5 bases at V and 3 bases at J, with 17 bases in the middle. The CDR3 coding sequence is TGCGCCAGCAGTATACAGCCCCACGGGGACACTGAAGCTTTCTTT. Residues: CASSIQPHGDTEAFF.

The genes are TRBV27 and TRBJ2-3, with 9 nucleotides matching TRBD2. J lost 7 bases, V lost 2 bases, and 13 bases had no gene match. This CDR3 is built from 17 residues. Germline V gene lookup returns CDR1 MNHEY and CDR2 SMNVEV (reference sequence). DNA of the CDR3: TGTGCCAGCAGTTTACAAGGAGTAGCGGGGGCTCAATATACGCAGTATTTT. It encodes CASSLQGVAGAQYTQYF.

This chain connects TRBV12-5 to TRBJ2-5, with 7 bases that match TRBD2. In germline, CDR1 is LGHNT, CDR2 FRNRAP. Trimming at V came to 1 base and at J to 2 bases, leaving 4 bases not matched to a gene. CDR3 length: 15 residues. Here the CDR3 DNA reads TGTGCTAGTGGTTTGGGGGAGGGACCTCAAGAGACCCAGTACTTC. It yields the protein CASGLGEGPQETQYF.

The chain joins TRBV7-2 to TRBJ1-5; 8 bases fit TRBD1. Germline V CDR1 and CDR2: SGHTA, FQGNSA. This CDR3 has 15 residues. Losses at the gene ends were 3 bases for V and 3 bases for J; bases not matched to a gene: 4. The CDR3 DNA follows: TGTGCCAGCAGCTTCACGACAGGGGTCAATCAGCCCCAGCATTTT. It encodes CASSFTTGVNQPQHF.

The chain combines TRBV6-5 with TRBJ2-7, with D possibly matching TRBD1 (6 bases). Germline lookup yields CDR1 MNHEY and CDR2 SVGAGI. The CDR3 totals 12 residues. Trimming took 6 bases from V and 10 from J, leaving 16 bases between them. The CDR3 region has the DNA TGTGCCAGCAGGGCATTGACAGGCCCCCAGTACTTC. It specifies CASRALTGPQYF.

This clone was observed a few times. This sequence joins TRBV20-1 and TRBJ2-5; 11 nucleotides match TRBD2. The CDR3 contains 17 residues. V trimming: 3 bases; J trimming: 0 bases; junction bases outside the gene matches: 9. The germline gives CDR1 DFQATT, CDR2 SNEGSKA (reference sequence). The CDR3 loop is CSASGGLAVLYQETQYF. The CDR3 DNA follows: TGCAGTGCTAGTGGGGGACTAGCGGTACTGTACCAAGAGACCCAGTACTTC.

The chain is built from TRBV6-5 and TRBJ1-2, with TRBD1 matching 7 bases. CDR1 is MNHEY, CDR2 SVGAGI, per germline. The CDR3 totals 13 residues. Germline trimming cut 4 bases from V and 2 bases from J; bases unmatched to any gene: 1. The CDR3: CASSLTGNYGYTF. The CDR3 DNA is TGTGCCAGCAGTTTGACAGGGAACTATGGCTACACCTTC.

This clone was seen a single time. CDR3 in DNA: TGCGCCAGCAGCTTGGCCGGGCAGGGGAGGAACACTGAAGCTTTCTTT. This sequence encodes CASSLAGQGRNTEAFF. The chain links TRBV5-1 to TRBJ1-1, with D maybe TRBD1 (6 bases). The CDR3 extends over 16 amino acids. V lost 0 bases to trimming and J lost 1 base, with 13 bases between them. The germline gives CDR1 SGHRS, CDR2 YFSETQ.

This clone was counted a single time. The J gene is TRBJ1-2, the V gene TRBV2, with TRBD1 as a possible D gene (6 bases). CDR3 length: 13 residues. V was shortened by 7 bases and J by 4 bases, with 13 bases between the two germline ends. Germline CDR1 is SNHLY and CDR2 is FYNNEI. CDR3 loop: CASTQQGSYGYTF. The CDR3 DNA follows: TGTGCCAGCACCCAACAGGGCTCCTATGGCTACACCTTC.

Here the CDR3 reads CAWSRGQDNSPLHF. The DNA for the CDR3 is TGTGCCTGGAGTAGGGGACAGGATAATTCACCCCTCCACTTT. The chain couples TRBV30 to TRBJ1-6, with TRBD1 identical over 8 bases. Trimming cost V 2 bases and J 5 bases; bases outside gene matches: 2. The CDR3 is 14 amino acids. The germline V gene has CDR1 GTSNPN and CDR2 SVGIG (reference sequence).

In its sample, this clone was seen once. The genes are TRBV12-3 or TRBV12-4 and TRBJ2-1, with a possible D match to TRBD2 (6 bases). The CDR3 has 11 amino acids. Trimming stripped 3 bases from V and 15 bases from J, with 12 bases between. CDR3 sequence (DNA): TGTGCCAGCAGTTTGGCGGGGAGATCGTTCTTC. This sequence encodes CASSLAGRSFF.

The V call is TRBV18, the J call TRBJ1-1; D possibly corresponds to TRBD1 (6 bases). This CDR3 is built from 14 residues. The germline V gene encodes CDR1 KGHSH and CDR2 LQKENI. Trimming cost V 4 bases and J 3 bases, with 12 bases left between them. The chain's CDR3 is CASSQGGLDTEAFF. For the CDR3, the DNA is TGTGCCAGCTCACAAGGGGGTTTGGACACTGAAGCTTTCTTT. Full variable domain (remainder filled in from reference TRBV18 and TRBJ1-1): NAGVMQNPRHLVRRRGQEARLRCSPMKGHSHVYWYRQLPEEGLKFMVYLQKENIIDESGMPKERFSAEFPKEGPSILRIQQVVRGDSAAYFCASSQGGLDTEAFFGQGTRLTVV.

The sample holds a few counts of this clone. V is TRBV7-8 and J is TRBJ1-5; 8 bases map to TRBD1. CDR1 SGHVS and CDR2 FQNEAQ come from the germline V gene. The CDR3 contains 14 residues. V was pared by 4 bases and J by 7 bases, with 6 bases of the junction left unmatched. CDR3 in DNA: TGTGCCAGCAGCTACAACAGGGGGGAGCAGCCCCAGCATTTT. Protein product: CASSYNRGEQPQHF.

This rearrangement joins TRBV19 to TRBJ1-5; D unresolved. Trimming removed 1 base from V and 3 bases from J, with 4 bases in between. CDR3 length: 13 amino acids. Germline V gives CDR1 LNHDA, CDR2 SQIVND (reference sequence). CDR3 nucleotides: TGTGCCAGTAGTATAGTAGTCAATCAGCCCCAGCATTTT. Its translation is CASSIVVNQPQHF.

The CDR3, as DNA: TGTGCCAGCAGCGGAATTGGGTGGAGTAACACTGAAGCTTTCTTT. Translated, it gives CASSGIGWSNTEAFF. This chain connects TRBV25-1 to TRBJ1-1; D call uncertain. Germline CDR1 reads MGHDK; CDR2 reads SYGVNS. This CDR3 is built from 15 residues. The ends were cut back, 6 bases at V and 2 bases at J, with 16 bases in the middle.

This clone was recorded once. The chain links TRBV5-1 to TRBJ1-1, with a weak D call TRBD1 (5 bases). The CDR3 has 13 residues. The germline gives CDR1 SGHRS, CDR2 YFSETQ. V lost 2 bases and J lost 1, with 6 bases in between. CDR3 sequence: CASSFQGNTEAFF. The CDR3, as DNA: TGCGCCAGCAGCTTCCAGGGGAACACTGAAGCTTTCTTT.

The chain has TRBV3-1 (or the pseudogene TRBV3-2) and TRBJ1-6, with D maybe TRBD1 (5 bases). The CDR3 spans 11 residues. CDR1 LGHDT and CDR2 YNNKEL come from the germline V gene (reference sequence). V was shortened by 4 bases and J by 17 bases, with 12 bases between the two germline ends. The CDR3 is CASSPGGAFHF. The DNA for the CDR3 is TGTGCCAGCAGCCCGGGCGGGGCATTCCACTTT.

Remarks on this clone: The junction and the germline gene differ at one end; a read error may be behind it. This same CDR3 is encoded by further DNA sequences in the sample. The chain combines TRBV12-3 or TRBV12-4 with TRBJ1-2; D not resolved. The CDR3 covers 12 residues. CDR3 protein: CASRGRNPGYTF. The CDR3 nucleotides read TGTGCCAGCAGGGGCCGTAACCCCGGCTATACCTTC.

The rearrangement links TRBV13 to TRBJ1-5; D might be TRBD1 (5 bases). The V end lost 5 bases, the J end lost 6 bases, and 17 bases lay between the germline ends. Germline CDR1 and CDR2: PRHDT and FYEKMQ (reference sequence). The length of the CDR3 is 15 residues. Here the CDR3 DNA reads TGTGCCAGCAGCCAGGGCGGAGTAAACGCTCAGCCCCAGCATTTT. It yields the protein CASSQGGVNAQPQHF.